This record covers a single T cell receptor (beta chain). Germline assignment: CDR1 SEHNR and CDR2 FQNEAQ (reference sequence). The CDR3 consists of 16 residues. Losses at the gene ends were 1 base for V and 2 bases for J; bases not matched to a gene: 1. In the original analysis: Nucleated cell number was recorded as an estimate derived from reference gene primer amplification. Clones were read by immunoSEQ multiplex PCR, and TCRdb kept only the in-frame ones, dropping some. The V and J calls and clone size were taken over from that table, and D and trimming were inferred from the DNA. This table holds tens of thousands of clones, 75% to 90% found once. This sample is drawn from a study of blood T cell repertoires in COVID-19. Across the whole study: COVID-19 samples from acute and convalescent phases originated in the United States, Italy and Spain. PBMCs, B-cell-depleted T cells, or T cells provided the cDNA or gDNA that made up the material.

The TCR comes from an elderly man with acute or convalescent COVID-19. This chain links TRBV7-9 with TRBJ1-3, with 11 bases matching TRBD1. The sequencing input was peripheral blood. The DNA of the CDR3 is TGTGCCAGCAGCTTAGGGACAGGGGGCACTGGAAACACCATATATTTT. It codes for CASSLGTGGTGNTIYF. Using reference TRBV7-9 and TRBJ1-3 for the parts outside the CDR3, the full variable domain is DTGVSQNPRHKITKRGQNVTFRCDPISEHNRLYWYRQTLGQGPEFLTYFQNEAQLEKSRLLSDRFSAERPKGSFSTLEIQRTEQGDSAMYLCASSLGTGGTGNTIYFGEGSWLTVV.